The 23 T cell receptor beta chains reported below all come from one sample, sequenced in a study of T cell repertoires in cytomegalovirus infection. Their antigens remain unidentified. TCRdb used MiXCR to reprocess the reads, holding one entry per CDR3 protein. The sample lists some 270,000 distinct CDR3 sequences; roughly 21% were seen once. This specimen was cultured PBMCs, taken from culture after CMV antigen stimulation. The source of these receptors is a human donor in good health (CMV status not recorded). Some clones in this sample may be carry-over from other donors' samples.

The table lists this clonotype with many counts. The chain has TRBV28 and TRBJ2-7; D not resolved. Germline-derived CDR1 and CDR2 are MDHEN and SYDVKM. CDR3 size: 13 residues. V lost 7 bases and J 3 bases, leaving 13 bases between the germline ends. CDR3 sequence (DNA): TGTGCCAGCACCCGCCCCTCACACTACGAGCAGTACTTC. It specifies CASTRPSHYEQYF.

V usage is TRBV25-1 and J usage is TRBJ1-2; the D gene is possibly TRBD1 (5 bases). The V end lost 6 bases, the J end lost 3 bases, and 11 bases lay between the germline ends. The germline V gene encodes CDR1 MGHDK and CDR2 SYGVNS. The CDR3 length is 13 residues. The CDR3 sequence: CASRGGGDYGYTF. In DNA form, the CDR3 reads TGTGCCAGCAGGGGGGGGGGTGACTATGGCTACACCTTC.

At least ten counts were recorded for this clonotype. The chain has TRBV11-2 and TRBJ2-1, with D hard to call. The CDR3 runs 14 residues. The V gene lost 0 bases and the J gene lost 8 bases, with 11 bases spanning the gap. CDR1 is SGHAT and CDR2 is FQNNGV in the germline V gene. The CDR3 DNA is TGTGCCAGCAGCTTAGATGTGGGCCTCCATGAGCAGTTCTTC. It specifies CASSLDVGLHEQFF.

This clonotype has more than one count but fewer than ten. The J gene is TRBJ1-6, the V gene TRBV12-3 or TRBV12-4, with D possibly being TRBD1 (5 bases). V was trimmed by 5 bases and J by 4 bases, leaving 9 bases between them. The CDR3 runs to 14 residues. The CDR3 nucleotides are TGTGCCAGCAGTAACAGGATTTATAATTCACCCCTCCACTTT. Protein: CASSNRIYNSPLHF.

The chain employs TRBV12-3 or TRBV12-4 and TRBJ2-1; no reliable D call. V lost 7 bases, J lost 0 bases, and 10 bases lay in between. The CDR3 totals 14 residues. The CDR3 loop reads CASTHPFSYNEQFF. The CDR3 region has the DNA TGTGCCAGCACCCATCCATTCTCCTACAATGAGCAGTTCTTC.

CDR3 sequence (DNA): TGTGCCAGCAGAGCAGGGGCCTCCTCCTACGAGCAGTACTTC. This codes for CASRAGASSYEQYF. This sequence joins TRBV6-1 and TRBJ2-7; maybe TRBD1 (6 bases). Trimming removed 6 bases from V and 0 bases from J, with 12 bases in between. Germline V gene data show CDR1 as MNHNS and CDR2 as SASEGT. The CDR3 is 14 residues long.

This clonotype was counted ten times or more. The gene calls are TRBV7-2 and TRBJ2-1; 7 nucleotides align to TRBD2. V gave up 6 bases and J gave up 2 bases; unmatched junction bases: 7. The CDR3 consists of 15 residues. The germline gives CDR1 SGHTA, CDR2 FQGNSA. In DNA form, the CDR3 reads TGTGCCAGCAGATGGACCGGGACTACCTACAATGAGCAGTTCTTC. Its translation: CASRWTGTTYNEQFF.

V is TRBV20-1 and J is TRBJ2-1; 10 bases are a match to TRBD2. From germline, CDR1 is DFQATT and CDR2 SNEGSKA (reference sequence). V lost 0 bases to trimming and J lost 5 bases; unmatched junction nucleotides: 4. CDR3 length: 15 residues. The DNA for the CDR3 is TGCAGTGCTAGAGACCTAGCGGGAGACAACAATGAGCAGTTCTTC. Protein: CSARDLAGDNNEQFF.

In this sample, this clonotype turned up many times. The chain employs TRBV4-2 and TRBJ1-1; TRBD1 is a possible D gene (5 bases). The V end lost 0 bases, the J end lost 7 bases, and 6 bases lay between the germline ends. This CDR3 has 12 residues. Per the germline V gene, CDR1 is LGHNA and CDR2 is YNFKEQ. In DNA, the CDR3 is TGTGCCAGCAGCCAAGAAGGGGTTGAAGCTTTCTTT. Its protein is CASSQEGVEAFF.

This clonotype was seen only a few times. J is TRBJ2-1 and V is TRBV24-1; D is unclear. Germline CDR1 is KGHDR and CDR2 is SFDVKD. The V end was cut by 9 bases, the J end by 5 bases, with 13 bases between. This CDR3 is 13 amino acids long. The CDR3 region is CATGRHPDNEQFF. DNA of the CDR3: TGTGCCACCGGTAGACACCCCGACAATGAGCAGTTCTTC.

At least ten counts were recorded for this clonotype. This sequence joins TRBV11-2 and TRBJ2-6; 9 bases are shared with TRBD1. The CDR3 sequence is 18 residues long. Germline CDR1 SGHAT, CDR2 FQNNGV. The ends lost 1 base at V and 0 bases at J; junction bases unmatched: 4. The CDR3 spells CASSLGQGGISGANVLTF. CDR3 coding DNA: TGTGCCAGCAGCTTAGGACAGGGGGGAATCTCTGGGGCCAACGTCCTGACTTTC.

This clonotype has ten or more counts. The chain is built from TRBV6-2 or TRBV6-3 and TRBJ1-1, with D perhaps TRBD1 (5 bases). CDR1 MNHEY and CDR2 SVGEGT come from the germline V gene. Trimming pared 1 base from V and 8 bases from J, leaving 14 bases between. The CDR3 extends over 14 amino acids. CDR3 loop: CASSYFSDRDEAFF. The CDR3 region has the DNA TGTGCCAGCAGTTACTTCTCTGACCGGGACGAAGCTTTCTTT.

The chain couples TRBV7-2 to TRBJ1-4; a possible D gene is TRBD1 (6 bases). Germline CDR1 SGHTA, CDR2 FQGNSA. Between the trimmed V and J ends, which lost 5 bases and 7 bases, there was a span of 14 bases. CDR3 length equals 14 residues. CDR3 region: CASSIQGTSEKLFF. The CDR3 bases are TGTGCCAGCAGCATTCAGGGGACCAGTGAAAAACTGTTTTTT.

The chain is built from TRBV11-2 and TRBJ2-4; TRBD1 aligns across 8 bases. Germline V lookup: CDR1 SGHAT, CDR2 FQNNGV. CDR3 length: 17 residues. The V and J ends lost 3 bases and 7 bases, in that order; junction bases with no gene match: 14. The CDR3, as DNA: TGTGCCAGCAGCTTGAAAGACAGGGGTGTCTTAGGTAACATTCAGTACTTC. The encoded protein is CASSLKDRGVLGNIQYF.

This clonotype was observed many times. The rearrangement links TRBV7-8 to TRBJ2-7; D remains ambiguous. The CDR3 runs to 15 residues. CDR1 is SGHVS and CDR2 is FQNEAQ in the germline V gene. The V and J ends lost 1 base and 4 bases respectively, with 14 bases between them. The CDR3 coding sequence is TGTGCCAGCAGCTTAGAGGGCAGAAGATCGTACGAGCAGTACTTC. Encoded protein: CASSLEGRRSYEQYF.

This clonotype was observed a few times. CDR3 amino acids: CATITLQGSSGNTIYF. The CDR3 DNA reads as TGTGCCACCATAACGCTCCAAGGAAGCTCTGGAAACACCATATATTTT. The chain couples TRBV6-1 to TRBJ1-3; D not certain. This CDR3 has 16 residues. CDR1 and CDR2 from the germline V gene are MNHNS and SASEGT. The V end lost 10 bases, the J end lost 0 bases, and 19 bases lay between the germline ends.

This clonotype has only a few counts. The CDR3 loop is CASNIGGGGYNSPLHF. CDR3 bases: TGTGCCAGCAACATCGGGGGGGGCGGCTATAATTCACCCCTCCACTTT. V usage is TRBV6-5 and J usage is TRBJ1-6; maybe TRBD1 (6 bases). The ends were cut back, 7 bases at V and 3 bases at J, with 16 bases in the middle. Germline-derived CDR1 and CDR2 are MNHEY and SVGAGI. The CDR3 contains 16 residues.

The chain carries TRBV28 and TRBJ2-2; D gene uncertain. V was clipped by 2 bases and J by 7 bases, with 8 bases between them. The length of the CDR3 is 13 residues. CDR1 MDHEN and CDR2 SYDVKM come from the germline V gene. The CDR3 DNA follows: TGTGCCAGCAGTTTAGACCGCCTCGGGGAGCTGTTTTTT. Translated: CASSLDRLGELFF. The entire variable domain, with the rest obtained from reference TRBV28 and TRBJ2-2, is as follows: DVKVTQSSRYLVKRTGEKVFLECVQDMDHENMFWYRQDPGLGLRLIYFSYDVKMKEKGDIPEGYSVSREKKERFSLILESASTNQTSMYLCASSLDRLGELFFGEGSRLTVL.

This clonotype was seen at least ten times. The V and J genes are TRBV11-3 and TRBJ2-7; the match to TRBD2 covers 8 bases. This CDR3 contains 14 residues. The V segment lost 5 bases and the J segment 6 bases; nucleotides outside the gene matches: 9. Germline V CDR1 and CDR2: SGHNT, YENEEA. The CDR3 bases are TGTGCCAGCAGCCCACCCGGGAGGGCCCTCGAGCAGTACTTC. Protein: CASSPPGRALEQYF.

This clonotype appeared many times. J is TRBJ1-1 and V is TRBV7-8; no reliable D call. The V end lost 7 bases, the J end lost 0 bases, and 9 bases lay between the germline ends. The germline gives CDR1 SGHVS, CDR2 FQNEAQ. CDR3 length: 13 amino acids. The CDR3 spells CASIVDLNTEAFF. The CDR3 DNA reads TGTGCCAGCATCGTGGACCTGAACACTGAAGCTTTCTTT. Drawing the rest from reference TRBV7-8 and TRBJ1-1, the complete variable domain is GAGVSQSPRYKVAKRGQDVALRCDPISGHVSLFWYQQALGQGPEFLTYFQNEAQLDKSGLPSDRFFAERPEGSVSTLKIQRTQQEDSAVYLCASIVDLNTEAFFGQGTRLTVV.

This clonotype appeared a few times. The chain joins TRBV6-2 or TRBV6-3 to TRBJ2-1; 8 bases agree with TRBD2. Germline CDR1 reads MNHEY; CDR2 reads SVGEGT. The CDR3 sequence is 16 residues long. The V segment lost 8 bases and the J segment 7 bases; nucleotides outside the gene matches: 16. Written as DNA, the CDR3 is TGTGCCAGCCAAAGGGACGGGAGGGCCTTAGCGAATGAGCAGTTCTTC. Translating gives CASQRDGRALANEQFF.

In this sample, this clonotype turned up many times. The CDR3 sequence: CASSLLAGAYEQYF. The CDR3 DNA sequence: TGTGCCAGCAGCTTATTAGCGGGGGCCTACGAGCAGTACTTC. The J gene is TRBJ2-7, the V gene TRBV7-2, with TRBD2 matching over 9 bases. The CDR3 consists of 14 residues. Germline V gives CDR1 SGHTA, CDR2 FQGNSA. The ends lost 2 bases at V and 2 bases at J; junction bases unmatched: 1.

The chain links TRBV28 to TRBJ1-3; D unresolved. The CDR3 is made up of 14 amino acids. V was pared by 5 bases and J by 3 bases, with 11 bases between. Germline V lookup: CDR1 MDHEN, CDR2 SYDVKM. CDR3 region: CASSLTPIGNTIYF. The CDR3 nucleotides are TGTGCCAGCAGTCTCACTCCAATTGGAAACACCATATATTTT. Filled out from reference TRBV28 and TRBJ1-3, the complete variable domain reads DVKVTQSSRYLVKRTGEKVFLECVQDMDHENMFWYRQDPGLGLRLIYFSYDVKMKEKGDIPEGYSVSREKKERFSLILESASTNQTSMYLCASSLTPIGNTIYFGEGSWLTVV.